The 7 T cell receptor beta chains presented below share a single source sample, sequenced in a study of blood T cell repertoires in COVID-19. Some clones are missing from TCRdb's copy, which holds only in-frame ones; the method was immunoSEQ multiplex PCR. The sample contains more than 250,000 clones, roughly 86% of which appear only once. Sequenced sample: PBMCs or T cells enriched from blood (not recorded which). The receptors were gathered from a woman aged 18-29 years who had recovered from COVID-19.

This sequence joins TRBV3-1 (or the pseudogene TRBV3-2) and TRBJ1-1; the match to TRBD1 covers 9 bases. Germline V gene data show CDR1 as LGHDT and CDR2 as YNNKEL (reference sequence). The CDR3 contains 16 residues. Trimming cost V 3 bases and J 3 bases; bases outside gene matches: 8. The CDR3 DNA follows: TGTGCCAGCAGCCAGTGGACACAGGGGGCCGACACTGAAGCTTTCTTT. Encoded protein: CASSQWTQGADTEAFF.

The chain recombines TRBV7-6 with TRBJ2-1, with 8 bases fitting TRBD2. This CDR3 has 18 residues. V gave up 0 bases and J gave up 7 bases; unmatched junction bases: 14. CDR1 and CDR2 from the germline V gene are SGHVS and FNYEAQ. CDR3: CASSLATPGEAGDNEQFF. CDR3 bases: TGTGCCAGCAGCTTAGCGACCCCCGGGGAAGCGGGGGATAATGAGCAGTTCTTC.

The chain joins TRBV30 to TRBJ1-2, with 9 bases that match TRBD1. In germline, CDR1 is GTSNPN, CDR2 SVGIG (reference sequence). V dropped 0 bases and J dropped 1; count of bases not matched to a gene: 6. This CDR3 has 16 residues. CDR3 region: CAWSVLGTGFNYGYTF. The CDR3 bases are TGTGCCTGGAGTGTTCTTGGGACAGGGTTTAACTATGGCTACACCTTC.

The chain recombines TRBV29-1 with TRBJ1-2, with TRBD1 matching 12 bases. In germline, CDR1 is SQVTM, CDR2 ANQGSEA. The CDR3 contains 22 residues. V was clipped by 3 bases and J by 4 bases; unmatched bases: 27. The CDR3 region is CSVDAIPTSGTGGGSTFYGYTF. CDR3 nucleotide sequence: TGCAGCGTTGACGCTATTCCCACATCCGGGACAGGGGGCGGTTCGACCTTCTATGGCTACACCTTC.

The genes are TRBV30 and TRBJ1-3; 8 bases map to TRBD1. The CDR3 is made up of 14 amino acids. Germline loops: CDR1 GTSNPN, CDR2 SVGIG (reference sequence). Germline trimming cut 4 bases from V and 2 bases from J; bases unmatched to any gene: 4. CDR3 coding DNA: TGTGCCTGGAAATGGACAGGGACTGGAAACACCATATATTTT. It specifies CAWKWTGTGNTIYF.

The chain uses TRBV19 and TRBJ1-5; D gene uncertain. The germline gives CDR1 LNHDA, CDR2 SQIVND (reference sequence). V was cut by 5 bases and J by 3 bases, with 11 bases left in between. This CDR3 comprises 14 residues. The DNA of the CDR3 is TGTGCCAGTAGTGGGCCCTCCTACAATCAGCCCCAGCATTTT. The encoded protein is CASSGPSYNQPQHF.

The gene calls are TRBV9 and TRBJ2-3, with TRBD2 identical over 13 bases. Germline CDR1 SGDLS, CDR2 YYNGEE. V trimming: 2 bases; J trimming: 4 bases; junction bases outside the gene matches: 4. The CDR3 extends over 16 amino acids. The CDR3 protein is CASSVRLAGGPDTQYF. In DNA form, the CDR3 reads TGTGCCAGCAGCGTTAGACTAGCGGGGGGCCCAGATACGCAGTATTTT.